This passage covers 8 T cell receptor beta chains from one sample sequenced in a study of CD8+ T cells in alopecia areata. Following RNA extraction, reverse transcription yielded cDNA that acted as the sequencing template. Using immunoSEQ multiplex PCR, the repertoire was profiled, and TCRdb retains in-frame clones only, with some absent. The sample shows some 220,000 clones, less than 75% of them seen only once. Treatment: oral pan-JAK inhibitor, 5-10 mg twice daily. The sample here was CD4+ T cells sorted from blood, taken at week 4, from a patient treated with tofacitinib. The receptor set was obtained from a human donor with alopecia areata.

The chain uses TRBV29-1 and TRBJ2-1; a weak D match, TRBD1 (6 bases). Trimming removed 5 bases from V and 9 bases from J, with 17 bases in between. Germline V gives CDR1 SQVTM, CDR2 ANQGSEA. The CDR3 is 13 residues long. CDR3: CSVLQGRGSEQFF. CDR3 coding DNA: TGCAGCGTTTTACAGGGAAGGGGTAGTGAGCAGTTCTTC.

The chain couples TRBV5-4 to TRBJ2-1, with 7 bases fitting TRBD1. CDR1 SGHNT and CDR2 YYREEE come from the germline V gene (reference sequence). There are 12 residues in the CDR3. Trimming cost V 3 bases and J 7 bases; bases outside gene matches: 1. The CDR3 DNA reads as TGTGCCAGCAGCTCGACAGGGAATGAGCAGTTCTTC. Encoded protein: CASSSTGNEQFF.

The chain links TRBV30 to TRBJ1-4; D is possibly TRBD1 (5 bases). The V end lost 0 bases, the J end lost 0 bases, and 8 bases lay between the germline ends. The CDR3 has 15 amino acids. Germline V gene sequence: CDR1 GTSNPN, CDR2 SVGIG (reference sequence). CDR3 DNA sequence: TGTGCCTGGAGTGTACGACAGACAACTAATGAAAAACTGTTTTTT. This encodes CAWSVRQTTNEKLFF. The whole variable domain, remainder taken from reference TRBV30 and TRBJ1-4, is SQTIHQWPATLVQPVGSPLSLECTVEGTSNPNLYWYRQAAGRGLQLLFYSVGIGQISSEVPQNLSASRPQDRQFILSSKKLLLSDSGFYLCAWSVRQTTNEKLFFGSGTQLSVL.

This clone came up a few times. The chain joins TRBV5-6 to TRBJ2-3; 10 positions agree with TRBD2. The CDR3 loop spans 19 amino acids. J lost 2 bases, V lost 4 bases, and 16 bases had no gene match. Germline V CDR1 and CDR2: SGHDT, YYEEEE. CDR3 coding DNA: TGTGCCAGCAGCCCCCGGGTGCGAGAGCGGGGGGGTTTCACAGATACGCAGTATTTT. This translates into CASSPRVRERGGFTDTQYF.

The chain links TRBV9 to TRBJ2-3, with TRBD2 as a possible D gene (7 bases). This CDR3 has 19 residues. The germline gives CDR1 SGDLS, CDR2 YYNGEE. V lost 0 bases to trimming and J lost 3 bases, with 23 bases between them. The CDR3 region is CASSVAEGGSFIGTDTQYF. CDR3 coding DNA: TGTGCCAGCAGCGTAGCAGAGGGGGGGTCCTTTATAGGAACAGATACGCAGTATTTT.

This clone was detected a few times. The V call is TRBV18, the J call TRBJ2-1; perhaps TRBD1 as D (7 bases). The V end lost 3 bases, the J end lost 10 bases, and 19 bases lay between the germline ends. CDR1 and CDR2 (germline): KGHSH, LQKENI. The CDR3 spans 15 residues. The CDR3 DNA reads as TGTGCCAGCTCACCCATGCGGGACAGTAAAGGGGAGCAGTTCTTC. Encoded protein: CASSPMRDSKGEQFF.

This chain uses TRBV4-3 with TRBJ2-2; D ambiguous. Germline values: CDR1 LGHNA, CDR2 YSLEER. CDR3 length: 14 residues. Trimming took 1 base from V and 6 from J, leaving 9 bases between them. The CDR3 DNA reads TGCGCCAGCAGCCAAGTTATAGCCGCCGGGGAGCTGTTTTTT. This codes for CASSQVIAAGELFF.

This clone was found a few times. The V gene is TRBV29-1, the J gene TRBJ1-2, with TRBD1 identical over 9 bases. Unmatched junction bases numbered 7, after V lost 7 bases and J lost 7 bases. The length of the CDR3 is 12 residues. Germline CDR1 SQVTM, CDR2 ANQGSEA. CDR3: CSDLQGAVGYTF. CDR3 nucleotide sequence: TGCAGCGACCTACAGGGGGCGGTTGGCTACACCTTC.